The 21 T cell receptor beta chains in this list originate from one sample, sequenced in a study of blood T cells in healthy people across ages. Combining a sample-barcoded 5' primer with a J-beta primer mix, a second PCR ran for roughly 6 to 12 cycles. Each CDR3 protein is one row after TCRdb ran MiXCR on the 5' RACE reads. The profile covers approximately 700,000 distinct CDR3 sequences, with about 30% appearing a single time and 15% taken by the ten largest. Input material: blood. The receptors here all came from a woman older than 75 in good health.

This clonotype was seen at least ten times. V and J are TRBV6-1 and TRBJ2-1; the D is unclear. Germline V gene data show CDR1 as MNHNS and CDR2 as SASEGT. The CDR3 is 15 residues long. Between the trimmed V and J ends, which lost 8 bases and 4 bases, there was a span of 18 bases. CDR3 sequence: CASAQESRHYNEQFF. The CDR3 bases are TGTGCCAGCGCGCAGGAGTCCAGGCATTACAATGAGCAGTTCTTC.

This clonotype has just a few counts. V usage is TRBV9 and J usage is TRBJ1-1; the match to TRBD1 covers 7 bases. V dropped 3 bases and J dropped 1; count of bases not matched to a gene: 9. The CDR3 covers 16 residues. CDR1 and CDR2 from the germline V gene are SGDLS and YYNGEE. The CDR3, as DNA: TGTGCCAGCAGCGGAGGGGGCCTCGGGCCGAACACTGAAGCTTTCTTT. Residues: CASSGGGLGPNTEAFF.

This clonotype was seen a handful of times. A much more abundant neighbour one base away suggests this may be a read error. This sequence joins TRBV7-8 and TRBJ2-1, with 7 bases matching TRBD2. Gene TRBJ2-7 matches the end of the DNA better, so the J call may be wrong. The CDR3 consists of 15 residues. Germline V gene data show CDR1 as SGHVS and CDR2 as FQNEAQ. CDR3: CASSPRTGDYNEQYF. CDR3 coding DNA: TGTGCCAGCAGCCCTCGAACGGGGGACTACAATGAGCAGTACTTC.

This clonotype was recorded a few times. The chain couples TRBV7-2 to TRBJ1-1, with D possibly being TRBD1 (6 bases). V was cut by 5 bases and J by 6 bases, with 13 bases left in between. The germline CDR1 and CDR2 sequences are SGHTA and FQGNSA. This CDR3 spans 13 amino acids. The CDR3 sequence: CTSSPLGGAEAFF. CDR3 DNA: TGTACCAGCAGCCCGTTAGGGGGGGCTGAAGCTTTCTTT.

V is TRBV5-1 and J is TRBJ2-4; no clear D. The J call is in doubt because the DNA end fits TRBJ2-7 better. The CDR3 length is 15 residues. The germline gives CDR1 SGHRS, CDR2 YFSETQ. CDR3 region: CASSLGAGPLYEQYF. DNA of the CDR3: TGCGCCAGCAGCTTGGGTGCAGGACCTCTATACGAGCAGTACTTC.

The chain employs TRBV4-2 and TRBJ2-5; TRBD2 agrees at 9 bases. This CDR3 region has 17 residues. After removal of 3 bases from V and 0 bases from J, the junction contained 8 bases not matched to a gene. Germline assignment: CDR1 LGHNA and CDR2 YNFKEQ. The CDR3 here is CASSQSPSGTYQETQYF. CDR3 bases: TGTGCCAGCAGCCAGTCTCCTAGCGGGACTTACCAAGAGACCCAGTACTTC.

This clonotype was recorded many times. The gene calls are TRBV7-2 and TRBJ2-6, with TRBD2 matching over 16 bases. This CDR3 is 17 amino acids long. V lost 5 bases, J lost 10 bases, and 8 bases stayed unmatched. The germline CDR1 and CDR2 sequences are SGHTA and FQGNSA. The CDR3: CASSPEGLAGGMNVLTF. Written as DNA, the CDR3 is TGTGCCAGCAGCCCCGAGGGACTAGCGGGGGGGATGAACGTCCTGACTTTC.

This clonotype was recorded at least ten times. V gene TRBV7-2 combines with J gene TRBJ2-5, with 12 bases fitting TRBD2. With V trimmed by 0 bases and J by 3 bases, 8 bases remained unmatched. Germline V CDR1 and CDR2: SGHTA, FQGNSA. The CDR3 length is 18 residues. The CDR3 region is CASSLAPTSGGGKETQYF. The DNA for the CDR3 is TGTGCCAGCAGCTTAGCCCCGACTAGCGGGGGAGGGAAAGAGACCCAGTACTTC. The full variable domain, completed using reference TRBV7-2 and TRBJ2-5, is GAGVSQSPSNKVTEKGKDVELRCDPISGHTALYWYRQSLGQGLEFLIYFQGNSAPDKSGLPSDRFSAERTGGSVSTLTIQRTQQEDSAVYLCASSLAPTSGGGKETQYFGPGTRLLVL.

There are many counts of this clonotype. The rearrangement links TRBV4-3 to TRBJ1-1, with no clear D. The V end lost 1 base, the J end lost 5 bases, and 20 bases lay between the germline ends. Germline values: CDR1 LGHNA, CDR2 YSLEER. This CDR3 comprises 17 residues. CDR3 protein: CASSQGAPEFSRTEAFF. In DNA, the CDR3 is TGCGCCAGCAGCCAAGGGGCCCCCGAGTTCAGTCGTACTGAAGCTTTCTTT.

The CDR3 is CASSLISTFTDTQYF. In DNA form, the CDR3 reads TGTGCCAGCAGTTTGATTTCCACTTTCACAGATACGCAGTATTTT. The chain carries TRBV27 and TRBJ2-3; no clear D gene. The CDR3 has 15 amino acids. Germline V gives CDR1 MNHEY, CDR2 SMNVEV (reference sequence). V lost 3 bases and J lost 2, with 12 bases in between.

This rearrangement joins TRBV28 to TRBJ1-1; a possible D gene is TRBD1 (6 bases). V lost 3 bases and J 1 base, leaving 12 bases between the germline ends. Germline V gene lookup returns CDR1 MDHEN and CDR2 SYDVKM. The CDR3 has 15 residues. CDR3 DNA: TGTGCCAGCAGTTTGGGACTGGGGGCGAACACTGAAGCTTTCTTT. Its translation is CASSLGLGANTEAFF.

In this sample, this clonotype turned up many times. J is TRBJ1-6 and V is TRBV6-6; TRBD1 agrees at 8 bases. The CDR3 contains 16 residues. The ends lost 0 bases at V and 9 bases at J; junction bases unmatched: 7. Germline CDR1 is MNHNY and CDR2 is SVGAGI (reference sequence). This CDR3 reads CASSYSNTGGASPLHF. Written as DNA, the CDR3 is TGTGCCAGCAGTTACTCGAATACAGGGGGGGCTTCACCCCTCCACTTT.

Only a few counts were recorded for this clonotype. V and J are TRBV6-2 or TRBV6-3 and TRBJ1-2; D is undetermined. CDR1 is MNHEY and CDR2 is SVGEGT in the germline V gene. CDR3 length: 12 residues. V lost 6 bases and J lost 7, with 12 bases in between. CDR3 coding DNA: TGTGCCAGCAGCCGGGGAAGGGTTGGCTACACCTTC. Protein product: CASSRGRVGYTF.

This clonotype occurred many times. This chain uses TRBV6-2 or TRBV6-3 with TRBJ1-2, with 7 nucleotides matching TRBD1. The germline gives CDR1 MNHEY, CDR2 SVGEGT. V shed 6 bases and J 5 bases; nucleotides not matched to a gene: 9. This CDR3 region has 14 residues. The CDR3 DNA reads TGTGCCAGCAGGCCATCGGGACAGAATTATGGCTACACCTTC. Protein sequence: CASRPSGQNYGYTF.

This clonotype was observed a handful of times. The chain joins TRBV30 to TRBJ1-6; D is uncertain. Germline CDR1 is GTSNPN and CDR2 is SVGIG (reference sequence). Between the trimmed V and J ends, which lost 4 bases and 4 bases, there was a span of 5 bases. The CDR3 runs to 12 residues. The CDR3 sequence: CAWTPYNSPLHF. The CDR3 DNA is TGTGCCTGGACCCCATATAATTCACCCCTCCACTTT.

This clonotype appeared a few times. The V gene is TRBV27, the J gene TRBJ1-4; D perhaps matches TRBD1 (5 bases). The CDR3 has 17 residues. V was shortened by 2 bases and J by 3 bases, with 16 bases between the two germline ends. Looked up from germline, CDR1 is MNHEY and CDR2 is SMNVEV (reference sequence). The CDR3 nucleotides read TGTGCCAGCAGTTTACGACCAGGGTGGGGATCTAATGAAAAACTGTTTTTT. Its protein is CASSLRPGWGSNEKLFF.

V is TRBV5-1 and J is TRBJ2-3; D not certain. This CDR3 region has 15 residues. Per germline, CDR1 SGHRS and CDR2 YFSETQ. The germline V and J ends were trimmed by 3 bases and 2 bases, with 13 bases remaining between them. The CDR3 region is CASSSGGSLTDTQYF. In DNA form, the CDR3 reads TGCGCCAGCAGCTCCGGCGGTAGCCTCACAGATACGCAGTATTTT.

This clonotype was observed at least ten times. The chain couples TRBV24-1 to TRBJ2-3; D assignment may be TRBD1 or TRBD2 (7 bases each). The CDR3 runs to 15 residues. CDR1 and CDR2 (germline): KGHDR, SFDVKD. Trimming took off 4 bases at V and 3 bases at J, with 13 bases between the two ends. CDR3 sequence (DNA): TGTGCCACCAGTGAGGCAGGGGGAGGGACAGATACGCAGTATTTT. This encodes CATSEAGGGTDTQYF.

The genes are TRBV21-1 and TRBJ2-7; TRBD2, the table's D call, lacks a check against the DNA. TRBV21-1 is listed as a pseudogene. The CDR3 runs to 13 residues. CDR3 sequence: CARRGRVGYEQYF. The CDR3 DNA is TGTGCCCGGCGGGGTAGGGTTGGGTACGAGCAGTACTTC.

Comment on this clonotype: A much larger clone lies a single base off, so this may be a read error. The chain combines TRBV6-5 with TRBJ2-3; 8 nucleotides agree with TRBD2. CDR1 is MNHEY and CDR2 is SVGAGI in the germline V gene. The CDR3 totals 14 residues. The CDR3 here is CASRNRGGPDTRYF. CDR3 DNA: TGTGCCAGCAGGAACCGGGGGGGCCCAGATACGCGGTATTTT.

The rearrangement uses TRBV24-1 and TRBJ2-2; 9 bases line up with TRBD1. Per germline, CDR1 KGHDR and CDR2 SFDVKD. The CDR3 extends over 16 amino acids. V shed 3 bases, J shed 1 base, and the junction held 2 bases outside the gene matches. The CDR3: CATSDPTGGNTGELFF. The DNA of the CDR3 is TGTGCCACCAGTGATCCGACAGGGGGGAACACCGGGGAGCTGTTTTTT.